Presented here are 9 T cell receptor beta chains from one specimen sequenced in a study of T cell repertoires in cytomegalovirus infection. TCRdb called the reads again in MiXCR, with one record for every CDR3 protein. The repertoire holds 450,000 to 600,000 distinct CDR3 sequences, with more than 40% as singletons. No cognate antigen is known for these TCRs. The source material was cultured PBMCs, sampled from culture after CMV antigen stimulation. Receptor source: a human donor in good health (CMV status not recorded). Some clones in this sample may be carry-over from other donors' samples.

The chain links TRBV19 to TRBJ2-1; D is possibly TRBD1 (5 bases). The germline V gene encodes CDR1 LNHDA and CDR2 SQIVND (reference sequence). The CDR3 has 12 amino acids. Trimming shortened V by 7 bases and J by 9 bases, and 13 bases separated the two germline ends. The DNA of the CDR3 is TGTGCCAGTAATACAGGATGGGCTGAGCAGTTCTTC. It translates to CASNTGWAEQFF.

CDR3 sequence: CASNTNRGLRNNEQFF. In DNA form, the CDR3 reads TGTGCCAGCAATACCAACAGGGGGCTGCGGAACAATGAGCAGTTCTTC. This chain joins TRBV6-5 and TRBJ2-1, with TRBD1 matching 9 bases. J was trimmed by 5 bases and V by 7 bases; bases with no gene match: 12. Germline V lookup: CDR1 MNHEY, CDR2 SVGAGI. The CDR3 runs to 16 residues.

As DNA, the CDR3 is TGTGCCAGTAGTATGACCTGGAGGAACGAGTACTCGAACAAATACGAGCAGTACTTC. Translating it yields CASSMTWRNEYSNKYEQYF. This sequence joins TRBV19 and TRBJ2-7; possibly TRBD2 for D (5 bases). The length of the CDR3 is 19 residues. Germline loops: CDR1 LNHDA, CDR2 SQIVND (reference sequence). V dropped 3 bases and J dropped 4 bases, with 28 bases sitting between them. Combining the CDR3 with reference TRBV19 and TRBJ2-7 gives the whole variable domain DGGITQSPKYLFRKEGQNVTLSCEQNLNHDAMYWYRQDPGQGLRLIYYSQIVNDFQKGDIAEGYSVSREKKESFPLTVTSAQKNPTAFYLCASSMTWRNEYSNKYEQYFGPGTRLTVT.

This clonotype has just one count. The chain employs TRBV27 and TRBJ1-6, with D unclear. V shed 2 bases and J shed 0 bases, with 11 bases lying between them. The CDR3 is 17 amino acids. Germline CDR1 is MNHEY and CDR2 is SMNVEV (reference sequence). CDR3 protein: CASSLRSRHSYNSPLHF. DNA of the CDR3: TGTGCCAGCAGTTTAAGGTCCCGACACTCCTATAATTCACCCCTCCACTTT.

Worth noting for this clonotype: A much larger clonotype is one base distant, so this may be a read error. This chain uses TRBV7-2 with TRBJ1-1; D call uncertain. Per the germline V gene, CDR1 is SGHTA and CDR2 is FQGNSA. The length of the CDR3 is 16 residues. Written as DNA, the CDR3 is TGTGCCAGCAGCTTAGCGGGGATGGAGTGGTACACTAAAGCTTTCTTT. It translates to CASSLAGMEWYTKAFF.

This clonotype showed up just a few times. This chain links TRBV12-3 or TRBV12-4 with TRBJ2-1, with D unclear. The V end lost 2 bases, the J end lost 7 bases, and 15 bases lay between the germline ends. The CDR3 covers 15 residues. DNA for the CDR3: TGTGCCAGCAGTTTATCTCTCCAGGCGGCGAATGAGCAGTTCTTC. Its protein is CASSLSLQAANEQFF.

Only a few counts were recorded for this clonotype. For the CDR3, the DNA is TGTGCCAGCAGTGGGGGGGTTGATGGCGCCGGGGAGCTGTTTTTT. Residues: CASSGGVDGAGELFF. The chain uses TRBV6-5 and TRBJ2-2; TRBD2 agrees at 7 bases. Germline CDR1 is MNHEY and CDR2 is SVGAGI. V lost 5 bases and J lost 6; bases outside the gene matches: 9. The CDR3 length is 15 residues.

The genes are TRBV20-1 and TRBJ2-5, with 8 bases aligning to TRBD2. With V trimmed by 8 bases and J by 7 bases, 12 bases remained unmatched. The CDR3 has 13 amino acids. The V gene's germline CDR1 is DFQATT and CDR2 SNEGSKA (reference sequence). The CDR3 here is CSPLGFREGTQYF. The CDR3 DNA sequence: TGCAGTCCTTTAGGGTTCCGGGAGGGGACCCAGTACTTC.

The chain employs TRBV3-1 and TRBJ2-3, with TRBD2 identical over 13 bases. V shed 3 bases and J 5 bases; nucleotides not matched to a gene: 5. The germline CDR1 and CDR2 sequences are LGHDT and YNNKEL (reference sequence). This CDR3 is built from 16 residues. The CDR3 DNA reads TGTGCCAGCAGCCATCGACTAGCGGGAGGTCGAGATACGCAGTATTTT. Its protein product is CASSHRLAGGRDTQYF.